This TCR beta chain was obtained from a study of blood T cells in healthy people across ages. The sample, roughly 9.1 milliliters of peripheral blood, was drawn from each donor. Germline CDR1 is ENHRY and CDR2 is SYGVKD. This CDR3 has 17 residues. V lost 3 bases and J lost 5; bases outside the gene matches: 8. For the second PCR, which ran for about 6 to 12 cycles, a sample-barcoded 5' primer and a J-beta primer mix were used. The template-switch adaptor, which had 12 random nucleotides, put a tag on each cDNA molecule. TCRdb re-analysed the 5' RACE reads in MiXCR, keeping a single row per CDR3 protein. The table includes over a million distinct CDR3 sequences, 55% to 75% detected once.

The TCR originated in a young man in good health. The chain uses TRBV10-3 and TRBJ2-2; 11 bases are a match to TRBD2. The sample comprised blood. The CDR3 here is CAISDSLAGAVTGELFF. The DNA of the CDR3 is TGTGCCATCAGTGATTCACTAGCGGGGGCCGTTACCGGGGAGCTGTTTTTT.